This record covers a single T cell receptor beta chain. Its antigen is as yet unknown. The data derive from a study of T-cell reconstitution after alpha-beta-depleted transplantation in children. Study-level results: Newly produced T cells mostly provided counts and TCRbeta diversity after one year, as hyperexpanded clones declined. After transplant, high TCRbeta diversity at day 60 in some patients arose from surviving recipient T cells and thymic progenitors. Expanded clones from the graft, numbering several hundred, reportedly supplied alpha-beta T cells about two months after transplant.

Trimming stripped 6 bases from V and 8 bases from J, with 11 bases between. The germline CDR1 and CDR2 sequences are SEHNR and FQNEAQ (reference sequence). There are 12 residues in the CDR3. A TCRbeta library incorporating unique molecular identifiers was prepared. TCRdb redid the calling of the PCR reads with MiXCR, one entry per CDR3 protein. Altogether 25,000 to 30,000 distinct CDR3 sequences are present, about a sixth being singletons, with the ten largest covering approximately 35%. V and J are TRBV7-9 and TRBJ2-1; D is perhaps TRBD1 (7 bases). The sequence was collected from a male patient aged 2 to 10 who had a stem cell transplant for acute lymphoblastic leukemia, so the T cells may come from the graft donor. Sequencing used PBMCs, mostly from graft donor cells, obtained 60 days after TCRalphabeta/CD19-depleted stem cell transplant. DNA for the CDR3: TGTGCCAGCAGATCCAGGGGGGATGAGCAGTTCTTC. This translates into CASRSRGDEQFF. The full variable domain, completed using reference TRBV7-9 and TRBJ2-1, is DTGVSQNPRHKITKRGQNVTFRCDPISEHNRLYWYRQTLGQGPEFLTYFQNEAQLEKSRLLSDRFSAERPKGSFSTLEIQRTEQGDSAMYLCASRSRGDEQFFGPGTRLTVL.